This is a list of T cell receptor beta chains from one sample in a study of T cells in Graves' hyperthyroidism and ophthalmopathy. TCRdb reprocessed the multiplex PCR reads via MiXCR and lists one record per CDR3 protein. Of approximately 870,000 distinct CDR3 sequences in the sample, around 39% were seen once. The sample consisted of blood. The receptor source for this set is a man younger than 30 with Graves' hyperthyroidism. Both conserved end residues are part of each CDR3. Each record gives: CDR3 DNA, CDR3 protein, V gene, J gene, clone size, D gene. A D gene is named only where the DNA matches it firmly. Expanded clones are given a class, and other clones once, few, many or no size at all.

DNA: TGTGCCAGCAGTTCCACGCGGGGGGCCTATGGCTACACCTTC; CDR3: CASSSTRGAYGYTF; V: TRBV7-8; J: TRBJ1-2; size: few; D: NA
DNA: TGTGCCAGCAGCCCCCCGGCCCAGGGGCACCTTTCGAACACCGGGGAGCTGTTTTTT; CDR3: CASSPPAQGHLSNTGELFF; V: TRBV7-3; J: TRBJ2-2; size: few; D: NA
DNA: TGCGCCAGCAGCCAGGCCGGAGGGTGGACTGAAGCTTTCTTT; CDR3: CASSQAGGWTEAFF; V: TRBV4-1; J: TRBJ1-1; size: few; D: NA
DNA: TGTGCCAGCAGCTGGGCGGGGACAGCTGCAACTAATGAAAAACTGTTTTTT; CDR3: CASSWAGTAATNEKLFF; V: TRBV7-2; J: TRBJ1-4; size: NA; D: TRBD1
DNA: TGTGCCACCAGCAGTCCCACAGGGGGCACCAACCCCTACGAGCAGTACTTC; CDR3: CATSSPTGGTNPYEQYF; V: TRBV15; J: TRBJ2-7; size: NA; D: TRBD1
DNA: TGTGCCAGCAGTTTACTCGACAGGGGGCGCATGAACACTGAAGCTTTCTTT; CDR3: CASSLLDRGRMNTEAFF; V: TRBV6-2/TRBV6-3; J: TRBJ1-1; size: NA; D: TRBD1
DNA: TGTGCCAGCAGCCCCGACAGGGGACAGGAAGCTTTCTTT; CDR3: CASSPDRGQEAFF; V: TRBV7-3; J: TRBJ1-1; size: few; D: TRBD1
DNA: TGTGCCAGCACCGCAGACGGGGGATGGGAGCAGTACTTC; CDR3: CASTADGGWEQYF; V: TRBV7-2; J: TRBJ2-7; size: once; D: NA
DNA: TGCGCCAGCAGCCAAGATCCGGGAACGTGGCTGTTTTTT; CDR3: CASSQDPGTWLFF; V: TRBV4-1; J: TRBJ1-4; size: NA; D: NA
DNA: TGTGCCAGCAGAGATCTGGGGGTCTACGAGCAGTACTTC; CDR3: CASRDLGVYEQYF; V: TRBV2; J: TRBJ2-7; size: NA; D: NA
DNA: TGTGCCAGTAGTTGGCGTGGGGGGACGAACACTGAAGCTTTCTTT; CDR3: CASSWRGGTNTEAFF; V: TRBV19; J: TRBJ1-1; size: NA; D: NA
DNA: TGCAGTGCTAGCAGGACAGCGAGCTCCTACGAGCAGTACTTC; CDR3: CSASRTASSYEQYF; V: TRBV20-1; J: TRBJ2-7; size: NA; D: NA
DNA: TGTGCCAGCAGCTTAGGGGGTCCTTCCAATCAGCCCCAGCATTTT; CDR3: CASSLGGPSNQPQHF; V: TRBV7-2; J: TRBJ1-5; size: few; D: NA
DNA: TGTGCCAGCACCAGCTACAGGGATGAAAACTATGGCTACACCTTC; CDR3: CASTSYRDENYGYTF; V: TRBV6-5; J: TRBJ1-2; size: few; D: NA
DNA: TGTGCCAGCAGCGTAGGGGACAACTCCTACGAGCAGTACTTC; CDR3: CASSVGDNSYEQYF; V: TRBV9; J: TRBJ2-7; size: many; D: NA
DNA: TGTGCCAGCAATGGGGGGAGAGAATTCACTGAAGCTTTCTTT; CDR3: CASNGGREFTEAFF; V: TRBV25-1; J: TRBJ1-1; size: NA; D: NA